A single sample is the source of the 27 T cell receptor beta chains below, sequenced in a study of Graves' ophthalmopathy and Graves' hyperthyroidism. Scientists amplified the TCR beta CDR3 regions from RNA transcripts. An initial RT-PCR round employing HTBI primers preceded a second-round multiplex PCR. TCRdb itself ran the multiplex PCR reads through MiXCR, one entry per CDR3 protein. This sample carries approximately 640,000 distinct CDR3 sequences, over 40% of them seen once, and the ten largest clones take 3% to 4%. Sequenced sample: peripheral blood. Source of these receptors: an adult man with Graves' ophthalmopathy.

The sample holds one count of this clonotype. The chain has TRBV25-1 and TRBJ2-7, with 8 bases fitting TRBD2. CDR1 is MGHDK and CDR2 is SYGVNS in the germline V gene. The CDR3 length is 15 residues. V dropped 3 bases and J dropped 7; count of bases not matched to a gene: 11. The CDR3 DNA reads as TGTGCCAGCAGTGAGCAAGCGGGAGTTGGGGGTGAGCAGTACTTC. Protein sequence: CASSEQAGVGGEQYF.

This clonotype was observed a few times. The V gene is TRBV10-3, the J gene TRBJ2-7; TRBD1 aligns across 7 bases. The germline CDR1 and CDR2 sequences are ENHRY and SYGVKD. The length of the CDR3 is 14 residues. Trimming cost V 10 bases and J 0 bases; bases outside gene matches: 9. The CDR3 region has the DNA TGTGCCACTCGACAGGGCCTGAGCTCCTACGAGCAGTACTTC. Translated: CATRQGLSSYEQYF.

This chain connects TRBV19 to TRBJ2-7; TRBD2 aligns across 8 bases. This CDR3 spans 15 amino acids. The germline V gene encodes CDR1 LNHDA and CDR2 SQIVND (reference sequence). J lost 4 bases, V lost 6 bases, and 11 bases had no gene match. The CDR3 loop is CASRRTFSGGYEQYF. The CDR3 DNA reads TGTGCCAGTAGGAGGACCTTCAGCGGGGGATACGAGCAGTACTTC.

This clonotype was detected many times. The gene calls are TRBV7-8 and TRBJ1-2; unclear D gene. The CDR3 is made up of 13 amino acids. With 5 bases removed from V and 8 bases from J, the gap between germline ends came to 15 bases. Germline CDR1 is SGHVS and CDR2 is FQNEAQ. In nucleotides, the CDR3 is TGTGCCAGCAGCGGCACGGGAGCTGGCGGCTACACCTTC. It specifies CASSGTGAGGYTF.

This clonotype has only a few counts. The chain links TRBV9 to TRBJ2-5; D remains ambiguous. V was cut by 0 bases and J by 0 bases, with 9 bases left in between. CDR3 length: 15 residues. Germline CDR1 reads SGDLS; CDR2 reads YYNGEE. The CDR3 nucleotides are TGTGCCAGCAGCGTAGTTGGCGGTTACCAAGAGACCCAGTACTTC. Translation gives CASSVVGGYQETQYF.

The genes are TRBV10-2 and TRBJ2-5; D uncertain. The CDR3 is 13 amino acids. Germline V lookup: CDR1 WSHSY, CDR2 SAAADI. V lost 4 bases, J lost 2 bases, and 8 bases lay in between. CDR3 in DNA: TGCGCCAGCAGTGTCGGCGGACAAGAGACCCAGTACTTC. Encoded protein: CASSVGGQETQYF.

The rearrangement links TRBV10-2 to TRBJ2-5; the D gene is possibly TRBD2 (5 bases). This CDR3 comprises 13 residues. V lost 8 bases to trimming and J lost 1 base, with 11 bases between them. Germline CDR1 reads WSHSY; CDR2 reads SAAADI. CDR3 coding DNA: TGCGCCAGCGCGCGAGCGGCCCAAGAGACCCAGTACTTC. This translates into CASARAAQETQYF.

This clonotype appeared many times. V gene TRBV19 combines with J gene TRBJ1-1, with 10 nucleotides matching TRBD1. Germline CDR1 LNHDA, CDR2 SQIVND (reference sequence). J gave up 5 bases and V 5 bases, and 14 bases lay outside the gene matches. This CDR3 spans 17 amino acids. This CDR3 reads CASSPHSGTGVSTEAFF. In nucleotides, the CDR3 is TGTGCCAGTAGTCCACACTCCGGGACAGGGGTTAGTACTGAAGCTTTCTTT.

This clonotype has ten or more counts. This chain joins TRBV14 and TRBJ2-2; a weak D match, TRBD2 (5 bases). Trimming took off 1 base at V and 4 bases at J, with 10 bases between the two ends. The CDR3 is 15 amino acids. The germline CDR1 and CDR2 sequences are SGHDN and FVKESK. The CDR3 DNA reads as TGTGCCAGCAGCCAAGCGGGGAAGGGCACCGGGGAGCTGTTTTTT. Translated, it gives CASSQAGKGTGELFF.

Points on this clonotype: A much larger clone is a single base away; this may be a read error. CDR3 protein: CASRTGCYDNQPQHF. CDR3 bases: TGTGCCAGTAGGACAGGGTGCTATGACAATCAGCCCCAGCATTTT. The chain recombines TRBV19 with TRBJ1-5; 7 bases are shared with TRBD1. CDR3 length: 15 residues. The V gene end was trimmed by 6 bases and the J gene end by 3 bases; junction bases not matched to a gene: 8. Per germline, CDR1 LNHDA and CDR2 SQIVND (reference sequence).

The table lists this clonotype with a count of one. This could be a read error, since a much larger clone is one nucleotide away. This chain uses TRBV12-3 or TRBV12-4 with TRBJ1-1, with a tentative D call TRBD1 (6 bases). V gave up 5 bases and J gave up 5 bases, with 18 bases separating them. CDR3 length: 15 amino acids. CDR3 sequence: CASSHEGGSWTEAFF. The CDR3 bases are TGTGCCAGCAGTCATGAGGGGGGATCGTGGACTGAAGCTTTCTTT.

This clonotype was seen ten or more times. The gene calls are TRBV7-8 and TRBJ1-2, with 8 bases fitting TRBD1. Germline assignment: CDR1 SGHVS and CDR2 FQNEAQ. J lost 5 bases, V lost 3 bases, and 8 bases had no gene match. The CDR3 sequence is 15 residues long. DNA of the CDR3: TGTGCCAGCAGCTTTTTCGGACAGGGACCATATGGCTACACCTTC. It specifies CASSFFGQGPYGYTF.

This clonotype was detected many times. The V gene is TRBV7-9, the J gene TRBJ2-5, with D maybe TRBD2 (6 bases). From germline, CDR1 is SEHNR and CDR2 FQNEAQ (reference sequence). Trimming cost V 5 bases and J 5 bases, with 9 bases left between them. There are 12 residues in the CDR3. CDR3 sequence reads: CASSGGFETQYF. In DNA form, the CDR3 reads TGTGCCAGCAGCGGGGGGTTCGAGACCCAGTACTTC. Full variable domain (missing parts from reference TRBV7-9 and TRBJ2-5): DTGVSQNPRHKITKRGQNVTFRCDPISEHNRLYWYRQTLGQGPEFLTYFQNEAQLEKSRLLSDRFSAERPKGSFSTLEIQRTEQGDSAMYLCASSGGFETQYFGPGTRLLVL.

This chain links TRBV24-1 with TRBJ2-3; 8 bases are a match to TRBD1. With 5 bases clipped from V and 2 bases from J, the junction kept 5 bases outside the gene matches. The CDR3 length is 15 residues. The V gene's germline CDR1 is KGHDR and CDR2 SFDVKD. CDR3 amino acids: CATSARTGYTDTQYF. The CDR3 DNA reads TGTGCCACCAGTGCGCGGACAGGGTACACAGATACGCAGTATTTT.

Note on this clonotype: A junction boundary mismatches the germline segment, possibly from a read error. The CDR3 is CASSAWTGGNVLTF. In DNA form, the CDR3 reads TGTGCCAGCAGTGCGTGGACAGGGGGCAACGTCCTGACTTTC. V is TRBV2 and J is TRBJ2-6; 10 bases are shared with TRBD1. Germline V gene lookup returns CDR1 SNHLY and CDR2 FYNNEI. The CDR3 runs 14 residues.

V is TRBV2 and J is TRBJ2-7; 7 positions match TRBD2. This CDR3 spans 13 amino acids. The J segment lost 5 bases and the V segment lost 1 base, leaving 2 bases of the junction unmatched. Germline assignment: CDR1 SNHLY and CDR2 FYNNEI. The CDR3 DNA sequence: TGTGCCAGCAGTGAAGGCGGGAGAGACGAGCAGTACTTC. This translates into CASSEGGRDEQYF.

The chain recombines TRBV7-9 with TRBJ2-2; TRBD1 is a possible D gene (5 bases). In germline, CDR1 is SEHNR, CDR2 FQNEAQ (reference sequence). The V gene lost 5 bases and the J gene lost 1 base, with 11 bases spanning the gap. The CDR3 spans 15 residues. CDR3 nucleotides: TGTGCCAGCAGCCAATTAGACAGGAACACCGGGGAGCTGTTTTTT. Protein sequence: CASSQLDRNTGELFF.

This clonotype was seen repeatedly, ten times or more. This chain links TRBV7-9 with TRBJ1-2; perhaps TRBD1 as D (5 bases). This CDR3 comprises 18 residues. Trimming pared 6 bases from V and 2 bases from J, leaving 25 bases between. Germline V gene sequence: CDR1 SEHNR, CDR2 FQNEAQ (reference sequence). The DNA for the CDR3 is TGTGCCAGCAGAGAAGGTCTGGGGGTGACAGCCCGGAACTATGGCTACACCTTC. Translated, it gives CASREGLGVTARNYGYTF. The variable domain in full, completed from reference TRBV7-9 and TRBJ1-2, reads DTGVSQNPRHKITKRGQNVTFRCDPISEHNRLYWYRQTLGQGPEFLTYFQNEAQLEKSRLLSDRFSAERPKGSFSTLEIQRTEQGDSAMYLCASREGLGVTARNYGYTFGSGTRLTVV.

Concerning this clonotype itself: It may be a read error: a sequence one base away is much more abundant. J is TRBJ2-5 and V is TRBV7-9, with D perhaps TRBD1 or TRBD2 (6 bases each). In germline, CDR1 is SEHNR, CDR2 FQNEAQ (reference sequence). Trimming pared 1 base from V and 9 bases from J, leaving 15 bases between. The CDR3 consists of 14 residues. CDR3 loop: CASSLGQEGEAQYF. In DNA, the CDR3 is TGTGCCAGCAGCTTAGGTCAAGAGGGGGAGGCCCAGTACTTC.

The CDR3 nucleotides read TGTGCCACCCGCCGCGGGGAGTTTAACTATGGCTACACCTTC. Residues: CATRRGEFNYGYTF. The chain uses TRBV15 and TRBJ1-2; D is uncertain. Trimming removed 8 bases at V and 1 base at J, with 14 bases between. CDR1 and CDR2 from the germline V gene are LNHNV and YYDKDF (reference sequence). CDR3 length equals 14 residues. The full variable domain, completed using reference TRBV15 and TRBJ1-2, is DAMVIQNPRYQVTQFGKPVTLSCSQTLNHNVMYWYQQKSSQAPKLLFHYYDKDFNNEADTPDNFQSRRPNTSFCFLDIRSPGLGDTAMYLCATRRGEFNYGYTFGSGTRLTVV.

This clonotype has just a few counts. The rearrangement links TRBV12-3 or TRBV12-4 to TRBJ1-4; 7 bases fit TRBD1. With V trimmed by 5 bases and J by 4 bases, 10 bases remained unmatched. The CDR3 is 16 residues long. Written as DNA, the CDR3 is TGTGCCAGCAGTACCCAACCGACAGGGTATAATGAAAAACTGTTTTTT. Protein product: CASSTQPTGYNEKLFF.

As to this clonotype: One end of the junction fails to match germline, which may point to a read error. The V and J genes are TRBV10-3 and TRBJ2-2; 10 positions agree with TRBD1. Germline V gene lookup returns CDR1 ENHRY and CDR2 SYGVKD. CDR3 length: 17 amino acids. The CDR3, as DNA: TGTGCCAGCAGTTACTCGATGGGGACAGGGGTCACCGGGGAGCTGTTTTTT. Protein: CASSYSMGTGVTGELFF.

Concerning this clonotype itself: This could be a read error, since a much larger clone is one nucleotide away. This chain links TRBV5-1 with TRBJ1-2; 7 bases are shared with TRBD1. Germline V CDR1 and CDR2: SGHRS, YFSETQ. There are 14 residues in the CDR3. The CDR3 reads CASSLTGDNYGCTF. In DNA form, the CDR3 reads TGCGCCAGCAGCTTGACAGGGGATAACTATGGCTGCACCTTC.

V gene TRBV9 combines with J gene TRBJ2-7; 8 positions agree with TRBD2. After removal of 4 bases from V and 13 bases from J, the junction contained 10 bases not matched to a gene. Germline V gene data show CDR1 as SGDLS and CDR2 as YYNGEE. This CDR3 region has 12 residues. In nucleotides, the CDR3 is TGTGCCAGCAGCTCCGGGGGGGCCACCTGTTACTTC. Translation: CASSSGGATCYF.

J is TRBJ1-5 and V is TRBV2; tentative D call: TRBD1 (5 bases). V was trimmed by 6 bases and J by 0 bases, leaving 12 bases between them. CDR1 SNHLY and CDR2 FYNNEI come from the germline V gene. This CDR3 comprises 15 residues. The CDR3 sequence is CASSRPGTSNQPQHF. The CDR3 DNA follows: TGTGCCAGCAGCCGTCCGGGGACTAGCAATCAGCCCCAGCATTTT.

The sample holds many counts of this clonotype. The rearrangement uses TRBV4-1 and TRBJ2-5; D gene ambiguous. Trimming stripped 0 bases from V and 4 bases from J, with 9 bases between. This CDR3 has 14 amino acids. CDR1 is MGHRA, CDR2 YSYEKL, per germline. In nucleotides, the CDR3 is TGCGCCAGCAGCCAAGATCCAAGGGCAGAGACCCAGTACTTC. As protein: CASSQDPRAETQYF.

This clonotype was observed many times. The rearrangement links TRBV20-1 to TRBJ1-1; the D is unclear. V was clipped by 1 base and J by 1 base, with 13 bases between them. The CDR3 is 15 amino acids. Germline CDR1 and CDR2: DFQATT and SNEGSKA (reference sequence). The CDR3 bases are TGCAGTGCTAGAGTGAAGGGCTTTGGGAACACTGAAGCTTTCTTT. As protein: CSARVKGFGNTEAFF.